These 17 T cell receptor beta chains were all obtained from the same sample, sequenced in a study of T cell responses to AZD1222 COVID-19 vaccine. Profiling relied on immunoSEQ multiplex PCR, and the TCRdb table lists in-frame clones only, not all of them. Among 100,000 to 150,000 clones, 94% were seen once, and the ten largest hold approximately 6.3%. The material sequenced was peripheral blood, taken on day 0 of AZD1222 vaccination. The origin of the receptors is an adult in good health.

The chain combines TRBV30 with TRBJ1-4, with a tentative D call TRBD1 (5 bases). This CDR3 has 13 residues. In germline, CDR1 is GTSNPN, CDR2 SVGIG (reference sequence). Trimming removed 3 bases at V and 8 bases at J, with 13 bases between. The CDR3 here is CAWSDAGGEKLFF. The CDR3 DNA reads TGTGCCTGGAGCGACGCGGGGGGGGAAAAACTGTTTTTT.

J is TRBJ1-1 and V is TRBV18; no clear D. The V end lost 0 bases, the J end lost 3 bases, and 11 bases lay between the germline ends. The CDR3 length is 15 residues. Germline assignment: CDR1 KGHSH and CDR2 LQKENI. The CDR3 is CASSPPSGRDTEAFF. DNA for the CDR3: TGTGCCAGCTCACCACCGTCGGGGAGGGACACTGAAGCTTTCTTT.

The CDR3 nucleotides are TGTGCCAGCAGTTACTACGCTGGGGAGATCTACAATGAGCAGTTCTTC. It encodes CASSYYAGEIYNEQFF. The rearrangement links TRBV6-5 to TRBJ2-1, with D tentatively TRBD2 (5 bases). There are 16 residues in the CDR3. V was clipped by 1 base and J by 3 bases, with 13 bases between them. CDR1 MNHEY and CDR2 SVGAGI come from the germline V gene.

The chain carries TRBV9 and TRBJ2-2, with 10 bases lining up with TRBD2. This CDR3 is built from 15 residues. Germline V gene sequence: CDR1 SGDLS, CDR2 YYNGEE. V lost 5 bases and J lost 2; bases outside the gene matches: 3. The CDR3, as DNA: TGTGCCAGCAGAGCTAGCGGGAGCAACACCGGGGAGCTGTTTTTT. It specifies CASRASGSNTGELFF.

The V call is TRBV12-3 or TRBV12-4, the J call TRBJ2-7; D may match TRBD1 or TRBD2 (6 bases each). The ends were cut back, 9 bases at V and 1 base at J, with 10 bases in the middle. This CDR3 region has 12 residues. The CDR3 DNA sequence: TGTGCCAGTAGAGGGGGGTCCTACGAGCAGTACTTC. Protein product: CASRGGSYEQYF.

The rearrangement joins TRBV6-2 or TRBV6-3 to TRBJ2-7; unclear D gene. The V end was cut by 0 bases, the J end by 3 bases, with 9 bases between. This CDR3 has 14 amino acids. Germline CDR1 is MNHEY and CDR2 is SVGEGT. CDR3 DNA sequence: TGTGCCAGCAGTTACTCCCCGTTCCGCTACGAGCAGTACTTC. This translates into CASSYSPFRYEQYF.

This chain uses TRBV6-5 with TRBJ2-2; 7 bases line up with TRBD2. The CDR3 totals 14 residues. The ends lost 11 bases at V and 7 bases at J; junction bases unmatched: 13. Germline CDR1 is MNHEY and CDR2 is SVGAGI. For the CDR3, the DNA is TGTGCCGCCCGGGGCGGGAGTAATAGCGGGGAGCTGTTTTTT. It codes for CAARGGSNSGELFF.

The genes are TRBV7-9 and TRBJ2-2; TRBD1 matches at 9 bases. Germline values: CDR1 SEHNR, CDR2 FQNEAQ (reference sequence). CDR3 length equals 15 residues. V shed 1 base and J 7 bases; nucleotides not matched to a gene: 4. CDR3 protein: CASSLGDRVGGELFF. The CDR3 bases are TGTGCCAGCAGCTTAGGGGACAGGGTCGGCGGGGAGCTGTTTTTT.

The chain has TRBV5-1 and TRBJ2-7; no firm D call. Trimming stripped 0 bases from V and 5 bases from J, with 9 bases between. The CDR3 runs 13 residues. In germline, CDR1 is SGHRS, CDR2 YFSETQ. The CDR3 DNA reads as TGCGCCAGCAGCTTGGGAAAGGCCCACGAGCAGTACTTC. Its translation is CASSLGKAHEQYF.

The chain has TRBV9 and TRBJ2-5; 8 bases map to TRBD1. The CDR3 loop spans 16 amino acids. In germline, CDR1 is SGDLS, CDR2 YYNGEE. J was trimmed by 1 base and V by 0 bases; bases with no gene match: 5. CDR3 loop: CASSVATTGGQETQYF. CDR3 DNA sequence: TGTGCCAGCAGCGTAGCTACAACAGGGGGCCAAGAGACCCAGTACTTC.

The V and J genes are TRBV7-6 and TRBJ2-1; 8 nucleotides match TRBD2. CDR1 is SGHVS, CDR2 FNYEAQ, per germline. The CDR3 covers 18 residues. V lost 3 bases and J lost 1; bases outside the gene matches: 11. This CDR3 reads CASSLNTVAGRSYNEQFF. The DNA for the CDR3 is TGTGCCAGCAGCTTGAACACCGTAGCGGGAAGGTCCTACAATGAGCAGTTCTTC.

This rearrangement joins TRBV30 to TRBJ2-2, with 12 positions matching TRBD2. CDR1 GTSNPN and CDR2 SVGIG come from the germline V gene (reference sequence). J was trimmed by 5 bases and V by 5 bases; bases with no gene match: 6. The CDR3 contains 15 residues. The CDR3 is CAWRPGTSGTGELFF. For the CDR3, the DNA is TGTGCCTGGCGACCCGGGACTAGCGGGACCGGGGAGCTGTTTTTT.

The chain links TRBV5-1 to TRBJ2-3, with 7 bases that match TRBD2. Germline V gene lookup returns CDR1 SGHRS and CDR2 YFSETQ. The J segment lost 5 bases and the V segment lost 2 bases, leaving 8 bases of the junction unmatched. CDR3 size: 15 residues. The CDR3: CASSFMTSRGDTQYF. Here the CDR3 DNA reads TGCGCCAGCAGCTTCATGACTAGCCGTGGAGATACGCAGTATTTT.

The chain joins TRBV7-9 to TRBJ2-3, with D maybe TRBD2 (5 bases). The CDR3 is 19 residues long. Trimming took 2 bases from V and 4 from J, leaving 25 bases between them. From germline, CDR1 is SEHNR and CDR2 FQNEAQ (reference sequence). CDR3 sequence: CASSLSGGPPPLSPDTQYF. Written as DNA, the CDR3 is TGTGCCAGCAGCTTATCCGGCGGGCCCCCCCCTCTCTCTCCAGATACGCAGTATTTT.

V usage is TRBV28 and J usage is TRBJ1-1; D ambiguous. Trimming cost V 5 bases and J 6 bases, with 22 bases left between them. Per the germline V gene, CDR1 is MDHEN and CDR2 is SYDVKM. The CDR3 spans 16 residues. The CDR3 nucleotides are TGTGCCAGCAGTCTTAGGCAGGTCCTAGGCTTGGCTGAAGCTTTCTTT. This codes for CASSLRQVLGLAEAFF.

This clone was recorded once. The J gene is TRBJ2-7, the V gene TRBV11-2, with TRBD1 identical over 10 bases. The CDR3 runs to 15 residues. The germline CDR1 and CDR2 sequences are SGHAT and FQNNGV. V shed 4 bases, J shed 2 bases, and the junction held 5 bases outside the gene matches. The CDR3 DNA is TGTGCCAGCAGCTCTGGGGGACAGGGGACCTACGAGCAGTACTTC. It codes for CASSSGGQGTYEQYF.

The V and J genes are TRBV24-1 and TRBJ2-1, with TRBD1 matching 9 bases. The CDR3 consists of 15 residues. Looked up from germline, CDR1 is KGHDR and CDR2 is SFDVKD. With 2 bases clipped from V and 8 bases from J, the junction kept 6 bases outside the gene matches. CDR3 in amino acids: CATSDSRQGGDEQFF. The CDR3, as DNA: TGTGCCACCAGTGATTCCAGACAGGGGGGCGATGAGCAGTTCTTC.